The present T cell receptor (beta chain) was sequenced within a study of blood T cell repertoires in COVID-19. As for the study in general: Sites in the United States, Italy and Spain provided acute and convalescent COVID-19 samples. The cDNA or gDNA used as material had been derived from T cells, B-cell-depleted T cells, or PBMCs.

Under the authors' procedure: How many nucleated cells were present was estimated from reference gene primer amplification. The data were produced by immunoSEQ multiplex PCR, yet TCRdb's version contains in-frame clones alone and is incomplete. The D gene and trimming were derived from the DNA, and the V and J assignments and clone size from that table. The table lists about 97,000 clones, roughly four fifths of them singletons. Germline loops: CDR1 MDHEN, CDR2 SYDVKM. V dropped 5 bases and J dropped 9 bases, with 12 bases sitting between them. The CDR3 contains 12 residues. Material for sequencing was peripheral blood. The genes are TRBV28 and TRBJ2-3, with D possibly matching TRBD1 (6 bases). This clonotype was obtained from a man between 65 and 85 years old with acute or convalescent COVID-19. The chain's CDR3 is CASSGGIRTQYF. The CDR3 region has the DNA TGTGCCAGCAGTGGGGGCATAAGGACGCAGTATTTT.